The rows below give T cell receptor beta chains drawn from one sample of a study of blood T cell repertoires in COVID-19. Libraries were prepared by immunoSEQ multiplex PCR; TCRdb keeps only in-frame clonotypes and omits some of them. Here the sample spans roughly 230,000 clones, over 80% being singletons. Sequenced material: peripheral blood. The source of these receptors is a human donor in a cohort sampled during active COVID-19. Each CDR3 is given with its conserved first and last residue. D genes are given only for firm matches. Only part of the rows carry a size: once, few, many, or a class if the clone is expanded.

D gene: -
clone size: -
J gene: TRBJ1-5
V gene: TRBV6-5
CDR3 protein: CASRPTGNQPQHF
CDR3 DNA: TGTGCCAGCCGACCGACAGGCAATCAGCCCCAGCATTTT

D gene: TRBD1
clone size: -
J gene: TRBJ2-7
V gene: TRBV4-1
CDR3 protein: CASSQDRGFYEQYF
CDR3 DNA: TGCGCCAGCAGCCAGGACAGGGGGTTCTACGAGCAGTACTTC

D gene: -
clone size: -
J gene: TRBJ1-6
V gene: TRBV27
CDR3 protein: CASSFRSGRGSPLHF
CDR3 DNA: TGTGCCAGCAGTTTTAGGTCTGGCAGGGGATCACCCCTCCACTTT

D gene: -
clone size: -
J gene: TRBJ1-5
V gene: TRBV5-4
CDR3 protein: CATTVRGGGNNQPQHF
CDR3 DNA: TGTGCCACCACCGTGCGGGGGGGCGGAAACAATCAGCCCCAGCATTTT

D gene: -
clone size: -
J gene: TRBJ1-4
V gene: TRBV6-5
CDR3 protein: CASSYRGTNEKLFF
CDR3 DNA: TGTGCCAGCAGTTACAGGGGTACTAATGAAAAACTGTTTTTT

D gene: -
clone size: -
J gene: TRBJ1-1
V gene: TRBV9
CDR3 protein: CASSVMKGSGTEAFF
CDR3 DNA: TGTGCCAGCAGCGTGATGAAAGGGAGCGGCACTGAAGCTTTCTTT

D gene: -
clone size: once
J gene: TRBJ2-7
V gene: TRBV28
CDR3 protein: CASSNRARYEQYF
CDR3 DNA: TGTGCCAGCAGTAACAGGGCCCGCTACGAGCAGTACTTC

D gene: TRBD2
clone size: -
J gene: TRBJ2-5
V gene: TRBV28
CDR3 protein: CASSPQLAGGQETQYF
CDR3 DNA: TGTGCCAGCAGTCCCCAACTAGCGGGAGGGCAAGAGACCCAGTACTTC

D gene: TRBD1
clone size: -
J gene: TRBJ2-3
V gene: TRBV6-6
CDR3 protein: CASSLGTGPTDTQYF
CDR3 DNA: TGTGCCAGCAGCCTTGGGACAGGCCCCACAGATACGCAGTATTTT

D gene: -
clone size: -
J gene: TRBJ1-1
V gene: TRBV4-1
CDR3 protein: CASSQGGAGAFF
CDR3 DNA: TGCGCCAGCAGCCAAGGGGGCGCTGGGGCTTTCTTT

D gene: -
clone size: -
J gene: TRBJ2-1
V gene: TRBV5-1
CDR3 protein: CASRRLASGTNREQFF
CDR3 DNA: TGCGCCAGCAGGCGCCTAGCAAGCGGGACAAACAGAGAGCAGTTCTTC

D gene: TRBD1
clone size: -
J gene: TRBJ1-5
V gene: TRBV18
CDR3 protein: CASSPDRDGQPQHF
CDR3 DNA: TGTGCCAGCTCACCTGACAGGGACGGTCAGCCCCAGCATTTT

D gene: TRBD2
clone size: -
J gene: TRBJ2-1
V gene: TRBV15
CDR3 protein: CATSRDRAGAGEQFF
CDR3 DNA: TGTGCCACCAGCAGAGACCGAGCGGGAGCCGGTGAGCAGTTCTTC

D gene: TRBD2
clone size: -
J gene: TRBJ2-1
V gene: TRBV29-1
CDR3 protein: CSVRTSGRNEQFF
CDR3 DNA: TGCAGCGTTAGGACTAGCGGGAGGAATGAGCAGTTCTTC

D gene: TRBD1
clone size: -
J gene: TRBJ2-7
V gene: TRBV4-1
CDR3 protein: CASSQDPHGTGFTEQYF
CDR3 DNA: TGCGCCAGCAGCCAAGATCCTCACGGGACAGGGTTCACCGAGCAGTACTTC

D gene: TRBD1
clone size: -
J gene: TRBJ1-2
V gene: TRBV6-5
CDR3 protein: CASRLRTGGNGYTF
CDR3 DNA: TGTGCCAGCAGACTCAGGACAGGGGGGAATGGCTACACCTTC

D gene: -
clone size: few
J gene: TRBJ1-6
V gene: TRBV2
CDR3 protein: CASKEGAGYNSPLHF
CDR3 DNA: TGTGCCAGCAAAGAAGGGGCGGGGTATAATTCACCCCTCCACTTT

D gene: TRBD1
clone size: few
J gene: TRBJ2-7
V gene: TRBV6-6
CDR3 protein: CASSYSPDRGSYEQYF
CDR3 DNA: TGTGCCAGCAGTTACTCCCCGGACAGGGGCTCCTACGAGCAGTACTTC

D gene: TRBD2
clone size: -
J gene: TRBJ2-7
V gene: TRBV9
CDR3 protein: CASSVSGRAGYEQYF
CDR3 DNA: TGTGCCAGCAGCGTTAGCGGGAGGGCCGGCTACGAGCAGTACTTC

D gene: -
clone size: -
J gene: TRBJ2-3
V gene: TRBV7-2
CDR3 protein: CASSGQMTDTQYF
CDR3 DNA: TGTGCCAGCAGTGGGCAAATGACAGATACGCAGTATTTT

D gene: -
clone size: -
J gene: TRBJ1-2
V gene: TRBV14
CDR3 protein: CASSRNRDGYTF
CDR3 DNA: TGTGCCAGCAGCCGTAACAGGGATGGCTACACCTTC

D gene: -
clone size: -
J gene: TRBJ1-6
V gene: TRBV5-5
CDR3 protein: CASSPGSYNSPLHF
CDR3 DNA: TGTGCCAGCAGCCCGGGCTCCTATAATTCACCCCTCCACTTT

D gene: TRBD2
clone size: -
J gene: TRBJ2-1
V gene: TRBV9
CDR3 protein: CASSVGTSGGFVEQFF
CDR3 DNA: TGTGCCAGCAGCGTAGGGACTAGCGGGGGGTTTGTTGAGCAGTTCTTC

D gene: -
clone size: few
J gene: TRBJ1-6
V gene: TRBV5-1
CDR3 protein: CASSPDRDYNSPLHF
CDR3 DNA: TGCGCCAGCAGCCCCGACAGAGACTATAATTCACCCCTCCACTTT

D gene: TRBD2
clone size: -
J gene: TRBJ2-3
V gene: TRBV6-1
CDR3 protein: CASSEGTSAGVDTQYF
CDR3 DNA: TGTGCCAGCAGTGAAGGGACTAGCGCGGGCGTGGATACGCAGTATTTT

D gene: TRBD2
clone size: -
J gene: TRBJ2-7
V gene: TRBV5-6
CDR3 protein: CASFFHGGIGEQYF
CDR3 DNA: TGTGCCAGCTTTTTTCACGGGGGGATCGGCGAGCAGTACTTC

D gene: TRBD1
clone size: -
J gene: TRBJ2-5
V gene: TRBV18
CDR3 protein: CASSLGTAKQETQYF
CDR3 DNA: TGTGCCAGCTCACTCGGGACAGCCAAACAAGAGACCCAGTACTTC

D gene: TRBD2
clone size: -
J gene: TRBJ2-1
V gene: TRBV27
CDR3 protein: CASSSMTSGSRNEQFF
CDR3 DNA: TGTGCCAGCAGTTCGATGACTAGCGGGAGTAGGAATGAGCAGTTCTTC

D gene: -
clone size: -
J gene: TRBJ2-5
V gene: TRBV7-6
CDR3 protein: CASSPRGGILASQHQETQYF
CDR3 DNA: TGTGCCAGCAGCCCTAGGGGGGGGATACTAGCATCGCAACACCAAGAGACCCAGTACTTC

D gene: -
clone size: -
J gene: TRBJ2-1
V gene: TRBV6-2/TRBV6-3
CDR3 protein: CASSYSRQLNEQFF
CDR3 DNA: TGTGCCAGCAGTTACTCAAGACAGCTCAATGAGCAGTTCTTC

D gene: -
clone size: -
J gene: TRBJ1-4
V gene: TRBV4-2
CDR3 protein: CASTRGEKLFF
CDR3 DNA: TGTGCCAGCACCAGGGGCGAAAAACTGTTTTTT

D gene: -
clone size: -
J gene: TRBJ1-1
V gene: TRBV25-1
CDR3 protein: CASSETGRRTEAFF
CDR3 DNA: TGTGCCAGCAGTGAAACAGGGAGAAGGACTGAAGCTTTCTTT

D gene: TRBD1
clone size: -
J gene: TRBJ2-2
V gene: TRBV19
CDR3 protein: CASKGDREGAGELFF
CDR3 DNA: TGTGCCAGTAAAGGGGACAGGGAGGGGGCCGGGGAGCTGTTTTTT

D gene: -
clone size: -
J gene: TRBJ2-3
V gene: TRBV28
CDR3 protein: CASSLIAAALSTDTQYF
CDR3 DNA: TGTGCCAGCAGTTTAATAGCCGCGGCACTTAGCACAGATACGCAGTATTTT

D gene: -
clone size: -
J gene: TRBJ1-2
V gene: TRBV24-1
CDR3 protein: CATSAWGGRNYGYTF
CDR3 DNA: TGTGCCACCAGTGCCTGGGGGGGTAGGAACTATGGCTACACCTTC

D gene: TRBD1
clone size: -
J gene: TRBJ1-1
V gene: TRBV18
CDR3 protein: CASSPPEQGANTEAFF
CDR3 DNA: TGTGCCAGCTCACCGCCCGAACAGGGGGCGAACACTGAAGCTTTCTTT

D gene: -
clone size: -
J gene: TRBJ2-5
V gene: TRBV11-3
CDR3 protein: CASSLEGRETQYF
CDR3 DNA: TGTGCCAGCAGCTTAGAGGGGCGAGAGACCCAGTACTTC

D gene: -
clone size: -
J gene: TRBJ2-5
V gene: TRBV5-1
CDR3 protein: CASSSGTPQETQYF
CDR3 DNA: TGCGCCAGCAGCTCCGGGACACCGCAAGAGACCCAGTACTTC

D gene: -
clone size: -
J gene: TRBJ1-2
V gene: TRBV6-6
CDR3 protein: CASSRQTGNYGYTF
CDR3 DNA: TGTGCCAGCAGTCGCCAAACAGGAAACTATGGCTACACCTTC

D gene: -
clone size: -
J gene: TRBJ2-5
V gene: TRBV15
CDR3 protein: CATSRVGGDRQETQYF
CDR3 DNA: TGTGCCACCAGCAGGGTAGGAGGTGATCGCCAAGAGACCCAGTACTTC

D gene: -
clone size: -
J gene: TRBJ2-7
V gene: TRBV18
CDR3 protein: CASSRTGVSSYEQYF
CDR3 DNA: TGTGCCAGCTCAAGAACAGGCGTGAGCTCCTACGAGCAGTACTTC